This is a list of T cell receptor beta chains from one sample in a study of blood T cell repertoires in COVID-19. Libraries were prepared by immunoSEQ multiplex PCR; TCRdb keeps only in-frame clonotypes and omits some of them. The table shows 110,000 or so clones, with approximately 89% occurring only once. The sample consisted of peripheral blood. The receptors stem from a woman aged 60-75 years with COVID-19, enrolled during active disease. The CDR3 runs from the conserved cysteine through the conserved F or W. D genes are given only for firm matches. Clone sizes are given selectively: once, few, many, or a class where the clone is expanded.

V gene	J gene	clone size	D gene	CDR3 DNA	CDR3 protein
TRBV7-2	TRBJ2-3	.	.	TGTGCCAGCAGCTCACACAGAACTAGCACAGATACGCAGTATTTT	CASSSHRTSTDTQYF
TRBV29-1	TRBJ2-5	.	TRBD1	TGCAGCGCAGCCGGACAGGGGACGGAGACCCAGTACTTC	CSAAGQGTETQYF
TRBV7-6	TRBJ2-6	once	TRBD2	TGTGCCAGCAGCTTAGAGGCGGGGGCTGGGGCCAACGTCCTGACTTTC	CASSLEAGAGANVLTF
TRBV18	TRBJ1-1	.	.	TGTGCCAGCTCACCCACCGGGAACACTGAAGCTTTCTTT	CASSPTGNTEAFF
TRBV7-8	TRBJ2-1	.	.	TGTGCCAGCAGCCCCACCGGAGACAGCTCCCACAATGAGCAGTTCTTC	CASSPTGDSSHNEQFF
TRBV4-1	TRBJ2-7	.	TRBD2	TGCGCCAGCAGCCCTTTAGCGGGGGGTTACTTAGAGCAGTACTTC	CASSPLAGGYLEQYF
TRBV5-1	TRBJ1-5	.	.	TGCGCCAGCAGCTTGGCCGGGGATCAGCCCCAGCATTTT	CASSLAGDQPQHF
TRBV18	TRBJ1-6	.	.	TGTGCCAGCTCACTGGGGTCGAGACAGGTTCATTCACCCCTCCACTTT	CASSLGSRQVHSPLHF
TRBV20-1	TRBJ2-1	.	TRBD2	TGCAGTGCGAGTGTTAGCGGGGGGGCTGAACATGAGCAGTTCTTC	CSASVSGGAEHEQFF
TRBV7-2	TRBJ1-1	.	.	TGTGCCAGCAGCTGGGCCGGATCAGGGGACACTGAAGCTTTCTTT	CASSWAGSGDTEAFF
TRBV18	TRBJ2-1	.	TRBD1	TGTGCCAGCTCACCACCGGACAGGGAAGTGAGCAATGAGCAGTTCTTC	CASSPPDREVSNEQFF
TRBV2	TRBJ1-2	.	.	TGTGCCAGCAGTGGGACGGGGGAGCGCTATGGCTACACCTTC	CASSGTGERYGYTF
TRBV18	TRBJ1-2	.	.	TGTGCCAGCTCACCGGACAAGGTATACGGCTACACCTTC	CASSPDKVYGYTF
TRBV7-7	TRBJ1-3	.	.	TGTGCCAGCAGCTTAGACAGGGCTGGAAACACCATATATTTT	CASSLDRAGNTIYF
TRBV27	TRBJ1-1	.	.	TGTGCCAGCAGTGCCCGGTTGTTGACTGAAGCTTTCTTT	CASSARLLTEAFF
TRBV5-1	TRBJ1-2	.	.	TGCGCCAGCAGGAAGATCCGGGACTACTATGGCTACACCTTC	CASRKIRDYYGYTF
TRBV5-6	TRBJ1-2	.	.	TGTGCCAGCAGCTTGACGGGAGACTATGGCTACACCTTC	CASSLTGDYGYTF
TRBV18	TRBJ1-1	.	TRBD1	TGTGCCAGCTCACCATTTGGTTTCGTTCAGGACAGGGTCTCTACTGAAGCTTTCTTT	CASSPFGFVQDRVSTEAFF
TRBV9	TRBJ1-1	.	TRBD1	TGTGCCAGCAGCGTAGAGGGACAGGGGTACACTGAAGCTTTCTTT	CASSVEGQGYTEAFF
TRBV2	TRBJ1-2	.	.	TGTGCCAGCAGACAGACCGATCACTATGGCTACACCTTC	CASRQTDHYGYTF
TRBV2	TRBJ2-6	few	TRBD1	TGTGCCAGCACTAAGGACAGGGTAATAGCTGTCGGCGTCCTGACTTTC	CASTKDRVIAVGVLTF
TRBV11-1	TRBJ1-1	once	TRBD1	TGTGCCAGCAGCTTACTTGAACCCTACAGGGGGGCTGAAGCTTTCTTT	CASSLLEPYRGAEAFF
TRBV20-1	TRBJ1-5	.	.	TGCAGTGCTAGTGACGGGAAGAGCAATCAGCCCCAGCATTTT	CSASDGKSNQPQHF
TRBV24-1	TRBJ1-1	.	.	TGTGCCACCAGTCAAGGGGGGGTGAACACTGAAGCTTTCTTT	CATSQGGVNTEAFF
TRBV27	TRBJ1-6	once	TRBD1	TGTGCCAGCAGTACCAGGGGGCCCTATAATTCACCCCTCCACTTT	CASSTRGPYNSPLHF
TRBV2	TRBJ2-7	few	.	TGTGCCAGCAGTGAAACAGGGGACTGGGACGAGCAGTACTTC	CASSETGDWDEQYF
TRBV6-5	TRBJ1-1	.	TRBD1	TGTGCCAGCAGTTTCGCAGGGGGCCCCCTCACTGAAGCTTTCTTT	CASSFAGGPLTEAFF
TRBV24-1	TRBJ2-4	once	.	TGTGCCACCAGTGATTCTGGCCCCATCCAGCAGTACTTC	CATSDSGPIQQYF
TRBV6-5	TRBJ1-5	.	.	TGTGCCAGCAGTTACTCGCTCGGGAGCAATCAGCCCCAGCATTTT	CASSYSLGSNQPQHF
TRBV18	TRBJ1-2	.	TRBD1	TGTGCCAGCTCACCATCAAGACAGGGAGACTATGGCTACACCTTC	CASSPSRQGDYGYTF
TRBV9	TRBJ2-2	.	.	TGTGCCAGCAGCGTAGAAGGGGCGCACAGGGAGCTGTTTTTT	CASSVEGAHRELFF
TRBV11-3	TRBJ2-7	.	TRBD1	TGTGCCAGCAGCTTAGGGGACAGATCCTACGAGCAGTACTTC	CASSLGDRSYEQYF